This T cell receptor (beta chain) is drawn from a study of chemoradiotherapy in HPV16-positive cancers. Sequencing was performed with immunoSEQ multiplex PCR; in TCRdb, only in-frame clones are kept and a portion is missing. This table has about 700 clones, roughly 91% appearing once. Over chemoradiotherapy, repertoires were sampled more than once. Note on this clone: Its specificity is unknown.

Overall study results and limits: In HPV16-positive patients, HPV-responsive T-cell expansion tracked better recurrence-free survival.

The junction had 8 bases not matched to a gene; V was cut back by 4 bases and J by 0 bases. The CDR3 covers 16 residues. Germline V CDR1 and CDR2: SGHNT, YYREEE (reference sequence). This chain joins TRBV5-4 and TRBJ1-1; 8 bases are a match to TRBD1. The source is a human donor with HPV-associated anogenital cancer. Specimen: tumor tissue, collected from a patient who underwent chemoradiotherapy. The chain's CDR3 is CASSRPGTGMNTEAFF. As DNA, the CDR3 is TGTGCCAGCAGCCGTCCCGGGACAGGCATGAACACTGAAGCTTTCTTT.